Given below is one TCR beta chain in context. The data originate from a study of blood T cell repertoires in COVID-19. Study-level information: Both acute and convalescent COVID-19 samples were obtained from the United States, Italy and Spain. PBMCs, B-cell-depleted T cells, or T cells were the source of the cDNA or gDNA that made up the material.

Source study methods: Reference gene primer amplification gave estimated nucleated cell counts. Produced via immunoSEQ multiplex PCR; TCRdb's table is partial and in-frame only. Clone size and V and J calls were adopted from that table, with D and trimming inferred from the DNA. The sample contains more than 95,000 clones, roughly 80% of which appear only once. The origin of this receptor is a young man with acute or convalescent COVID-19. Sequenced input: peripheral blood.

The CDR3 here is CASSLGAMIYSGNTIYF. CDR3 coding DNA: TGTGCCAGCAGCTTAGGAGCTATGATTTACTCTGGAAACACCATATATTTT. The rearrangement links TRBV7-9 to TRBJ1-3; D uncertain. The CDR3 is 17 residues long. The germline gives CDR1 SEHNR, CDR2 FQNEAQ (reference sequence). V dropped 1 base and J dropped 0 bases, with 13 bases sitting between them. Looking up the rest from reference TRBV7-9 and TRBJ1-3 gives the full variable domain: DTGVSQNPRHKITKRGQNVTFRCDPISEHNRLYWYRQTLGQGPEFLTYFQNEAQLEKSRLLSDRFSAERPKGSFSTLEIQRTEQGDSAMYLCASSLGAMIYSGNTIYFGEGSWLTVV.